Below, one T cell receptor (beta chain) is given with its context. Its antigen has not been determined. Within one base of it there is no much larger clone, and no base qualities were kept. The source of the sample is a study of blood T cell repertoires in COVID-19 (dated by TCRdb to 2020 to 2021). For the study in its entirety: Samples covering the acute and convalescent phases of COVID-19 were provided by collaborators in the United States, Italy and Spain. The material from the prospective study consisted of cDNA or gDNA derived from T cells, B-cell-depleted T cells, or PBMCs. Deeply sampled blood TCRbeta repertoires from subjects exposed to, actively infected with, or recovered from COVID-19 were included in the dataset. The repertoires were released in a freely available public database meant as a resource for research on the immune response to SARS-CoV-2. The samples were drawn from two sources: the first 160 participants of the ongoing ImmuneRACE study, and 1,254 subjects contributed by 6 global collaborators. The sample metadata nearly always contained a de-identified subject ID, COVID-19 status, age in years and sex. Where available, HLA class I and class II types were taken from metadata supplied by the sample provider and were not determined by assay-based typing.

Study-level results and caveats: Clinical and demographic metadata were provided uncurated, with the amount varying by source and participant.

Another Seattle source contributed samples from volunteer blood donors who had recovered from COVID-19. Each collaborating institution followed its own protocols to collect whole blood in K2EDTA tubes. For TCRbeta analysis, collaborators shipped samples as frozen whole blood, isolated PBMCs, or DNA extracted from either of those sample types. TCRbeta CDR3 regions were amplified from genomic DNA by means of the immunoSEQ Assay, a bias-controlled multiplex PCR. Per the original workflow: Within the assay, amplification of reference gene primers was used to estimate how many nucleated cells each sample contained. To quantify the absolute abundance of each unique TCRbeta CDR3 rearrangement, sequence reads were collapsed and filtered. Productive Simpson clonality was computed per sample as the square root of Simpson's diversity index over productive rearrangements. Not all clones reach the TCRdb copy of this immuneACCESS table, which keeps in-frame sequences only. Checked studies attribute under half of the gap to unresolved V genes and leave the rest unexplained. The D gene and trimming were derived from the DNA, and the V and J assignments and clone size from that table. This sample lists a few hundred thousand clones; roughly 85% were detected once. Of the sample, 3.5% to 5.5% falls within the top ten clones.

Sequencing was done on a sample of peripheral blood. This TCR derives from a man in his 60s who had recovered from COVID-19.

The CDR3 reads CASLGVQPQHF. The bases read TGTGCCAGCCTCGGGGTTCAGCCCCAGCATTTT. The V and J genes are TRBV6-5 and TRBJ1-5, with no confident D gene call. The CDR3 spans 11 residues, from the cysteine through the phenylalanine. The sequence is cut down to CDR3 DNA, 33 bases in frame from base 1. For CDR1 and CDR2, the germline V gene lists MNHEY and SVGAGI. The junction carries 8 bases between V and J, which are trimmed by 8 bases and 6 bases respectively.